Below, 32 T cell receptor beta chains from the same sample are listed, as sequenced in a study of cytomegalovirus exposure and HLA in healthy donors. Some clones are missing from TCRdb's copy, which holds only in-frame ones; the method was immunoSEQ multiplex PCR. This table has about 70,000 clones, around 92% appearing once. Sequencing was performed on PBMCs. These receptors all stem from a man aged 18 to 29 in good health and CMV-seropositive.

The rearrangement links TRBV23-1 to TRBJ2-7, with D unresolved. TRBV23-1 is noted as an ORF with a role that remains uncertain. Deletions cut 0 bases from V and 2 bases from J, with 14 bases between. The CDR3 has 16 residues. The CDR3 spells CASSQSVVSRPYEQYF. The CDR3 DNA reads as TGCGCCAGCAGTCAATCGGTCGTCAGTCGCCCCTACGAGCAGTACTTC.

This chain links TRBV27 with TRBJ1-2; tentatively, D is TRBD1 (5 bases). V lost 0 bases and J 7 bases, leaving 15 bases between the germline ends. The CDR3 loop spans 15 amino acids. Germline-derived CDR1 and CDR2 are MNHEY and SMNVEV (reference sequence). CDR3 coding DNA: TGTGCCAGCAGTTTATCGTATGAGGGGAGGGTTGGCTACACCTTC. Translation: CASSLSYEGRVGYTF.

As DNA, the CDR3 is TGTGCCAGCAGGTTCGGGGAAAGCCTTGAAGGGACCCAGTACTTC. Residues: CASRFGESLEGTQYF. The rearrangement joins TRBV7-9 to TRBJ2-5; a weak D match, TRBD2 (5 bases). In germline, CDR1 is SEHNR, CDR2 FQNEAQ (reference sequence). The CDR3 has 15 residues. Trimming pared 6 bases from V and 7 bases from J, leaving 21 bases between.

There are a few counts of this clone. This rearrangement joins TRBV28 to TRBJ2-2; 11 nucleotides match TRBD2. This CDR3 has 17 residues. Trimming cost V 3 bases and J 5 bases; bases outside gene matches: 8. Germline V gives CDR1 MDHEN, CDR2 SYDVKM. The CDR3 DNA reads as TGTGCCAGCAGTTTCCTTACTAGCGGGAGAGGTACCGGGGAGCTGTTTTTT. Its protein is CASSFLTSGRGTGELFF.

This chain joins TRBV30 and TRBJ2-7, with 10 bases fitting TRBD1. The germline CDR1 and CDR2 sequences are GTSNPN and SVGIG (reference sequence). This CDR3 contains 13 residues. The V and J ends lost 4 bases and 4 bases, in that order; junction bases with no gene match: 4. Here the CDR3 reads CAWTDRGPYEQYF. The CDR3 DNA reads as TGTGCCTGGACCGACAGGGGGCCATACGAGCAGTACTTC.

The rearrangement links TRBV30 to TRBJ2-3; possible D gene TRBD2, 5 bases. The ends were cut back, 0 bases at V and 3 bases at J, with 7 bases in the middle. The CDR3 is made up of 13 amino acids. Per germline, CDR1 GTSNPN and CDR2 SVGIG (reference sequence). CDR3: CAWSVTGTDTQYF. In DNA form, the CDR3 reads TGTGCCTGGAGTGTAACGGGGACAGATACGCAGTATTTT.

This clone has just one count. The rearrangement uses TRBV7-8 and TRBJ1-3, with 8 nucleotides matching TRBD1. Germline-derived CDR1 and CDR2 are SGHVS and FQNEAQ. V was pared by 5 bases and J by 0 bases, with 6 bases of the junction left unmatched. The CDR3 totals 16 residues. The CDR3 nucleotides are TGTGCCAGCAGCACACGGACAGGGCGCTCTGGAAACACCATATATTTT. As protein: CASSTRTGRSGNTIYF.

CDR3 in amino acids: CSVGQGAYQPQHF. CDR3 nucleotide sequence: TGCAGCGTTGGACAGGGGGCTTATCAGCCCCAGCATTTT. The genes are TRBV29-1 and TRBJ1-5, with 10 bases matching TRBD1. In germline, CDR1 is SQVTM, CDR2 ANQGSEA. The V segment lost 4 bases and the J segment 5 bases; nucleotides outside the gene matches: 2. The CDR3 covers 13 residues.

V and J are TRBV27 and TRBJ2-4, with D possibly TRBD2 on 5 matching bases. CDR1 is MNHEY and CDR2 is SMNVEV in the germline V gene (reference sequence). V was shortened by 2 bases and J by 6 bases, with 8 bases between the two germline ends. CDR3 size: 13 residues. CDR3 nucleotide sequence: TGTGCCAGCAGTTTAGGGAGCGTAAACATTCAGTACTTC. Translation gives CASSLGSVNIQYF.

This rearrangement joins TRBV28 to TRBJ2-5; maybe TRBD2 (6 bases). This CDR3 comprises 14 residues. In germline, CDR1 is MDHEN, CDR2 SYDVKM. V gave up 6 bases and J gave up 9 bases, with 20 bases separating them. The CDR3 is CASSSPGALRSQYF. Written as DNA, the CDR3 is TGTGCCAGCAGCTCACCGGGAGCGCTCCGGTCCCAGTACTTC.

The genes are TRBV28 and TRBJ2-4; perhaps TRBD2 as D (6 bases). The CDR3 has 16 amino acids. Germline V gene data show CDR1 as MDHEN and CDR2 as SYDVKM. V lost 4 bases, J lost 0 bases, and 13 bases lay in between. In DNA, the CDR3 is TGTGCCAGCAGTTATAGGGAGGCCTTAGCCAAAAACATTCAGTACTTC. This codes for CASSYREALAKNIQYF.

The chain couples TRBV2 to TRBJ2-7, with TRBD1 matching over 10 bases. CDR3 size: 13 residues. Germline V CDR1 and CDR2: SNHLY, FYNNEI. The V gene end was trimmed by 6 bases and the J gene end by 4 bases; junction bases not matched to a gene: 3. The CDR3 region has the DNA TGTGCCAGCAGGAGGGACAGGGGTTACGAGCAGTACTTC. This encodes CASRRDRGYEQYF.

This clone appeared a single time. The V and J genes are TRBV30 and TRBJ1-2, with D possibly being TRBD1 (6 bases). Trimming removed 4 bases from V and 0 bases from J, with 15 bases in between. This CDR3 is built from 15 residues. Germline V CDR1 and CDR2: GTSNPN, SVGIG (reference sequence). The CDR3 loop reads CAWTGRWTANYGYTF. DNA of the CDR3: TGTGCCTGGACAGGCCGTTGGACAGCTAACTATGGCTACACCTTC.

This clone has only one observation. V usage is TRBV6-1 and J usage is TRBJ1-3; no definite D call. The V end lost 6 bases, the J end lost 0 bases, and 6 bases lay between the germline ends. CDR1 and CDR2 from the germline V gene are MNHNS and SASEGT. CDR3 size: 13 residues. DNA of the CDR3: TGTGCCAGCAGAGCTCGCTCTGGAAACACCATATATTTT. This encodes CASRARSGNTIYF.

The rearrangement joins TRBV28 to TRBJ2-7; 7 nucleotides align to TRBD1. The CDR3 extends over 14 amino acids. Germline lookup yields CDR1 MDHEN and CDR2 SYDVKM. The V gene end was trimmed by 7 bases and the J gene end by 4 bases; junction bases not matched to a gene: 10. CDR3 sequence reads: CASKFGDREYEQYF. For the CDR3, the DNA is TGTGCCAGCAAGTTTGGCGACAGGGAGTACGAGCAGTACTTC. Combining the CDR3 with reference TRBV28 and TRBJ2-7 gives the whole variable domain DVKVTQSSRYLVKRTGEKVFLECVQDMDHENMFWYRQDPGLGLRLIYFSYDVKMKEKGDIPEGYSVSREKKERFSLILESASTNQTSMYLCASKFGDREYEQYFGPGTRLTVT.

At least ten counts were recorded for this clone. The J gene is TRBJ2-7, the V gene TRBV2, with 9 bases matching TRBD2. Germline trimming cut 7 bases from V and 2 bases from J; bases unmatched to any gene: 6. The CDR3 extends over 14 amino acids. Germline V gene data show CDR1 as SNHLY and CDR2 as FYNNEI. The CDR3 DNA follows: TGTGCCAGCACTAGCGGGAATCCCCCCTACGAGCAGTACTTC. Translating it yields CASTSGNPPYEQYF. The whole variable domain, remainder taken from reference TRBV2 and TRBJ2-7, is EPEVTQTPSHQVTQMGQEVILRCVPISNHLYFYWYRQILGQKVEFLVSFYNNEISEKSEIFDDQFSVERPDGSNFTLKIRSTKLEDSAMYFCASTSGNPPYEQYFGPGTRLTVT.

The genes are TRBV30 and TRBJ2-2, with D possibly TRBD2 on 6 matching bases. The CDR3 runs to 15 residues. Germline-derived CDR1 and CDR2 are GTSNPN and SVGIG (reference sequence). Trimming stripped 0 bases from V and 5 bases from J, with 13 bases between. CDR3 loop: CAWSVRWGDTGELFF. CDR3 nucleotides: TGTGCCTGGAGTGTACGGTGGGGGGATACCGGGGAGCTGTTTTTT. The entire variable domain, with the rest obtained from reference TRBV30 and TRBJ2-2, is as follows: SQTIHQWPATLVQPVGSPLSLECTVEGTSNPNLYWYRQAAGRGLQLLFYSVGIGQISSEVPQNLSASRPQDRQFILSSKKLLLSDSGFYLCAWSVRWGDTGELFFGEGSRLTVL.

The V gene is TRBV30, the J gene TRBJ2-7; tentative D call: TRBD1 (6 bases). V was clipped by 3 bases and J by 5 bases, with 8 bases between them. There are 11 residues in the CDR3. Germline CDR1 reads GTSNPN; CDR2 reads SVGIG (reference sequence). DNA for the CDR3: TGTGCCTGGAGCAGGGGAAACGAGCAGTACTTC. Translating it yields CAWSRGNEQYF.

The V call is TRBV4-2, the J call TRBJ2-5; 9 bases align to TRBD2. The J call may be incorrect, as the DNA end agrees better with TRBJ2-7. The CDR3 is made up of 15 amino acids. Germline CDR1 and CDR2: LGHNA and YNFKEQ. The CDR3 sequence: CASSRTQGTSNEQYF. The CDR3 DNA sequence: TGTGCCAGCAGCCGGACCCAGGGGACTAGCAACGAGCAGTACTTC.

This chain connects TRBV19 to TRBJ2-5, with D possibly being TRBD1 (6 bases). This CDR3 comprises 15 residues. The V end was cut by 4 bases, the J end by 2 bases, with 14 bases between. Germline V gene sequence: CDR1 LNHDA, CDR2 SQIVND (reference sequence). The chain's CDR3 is CASSTSQGPQETQYF. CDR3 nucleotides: TGTGCCAGTAGTACCTCCCAGGGGCCTCAAGAGACCCAGTACTTC. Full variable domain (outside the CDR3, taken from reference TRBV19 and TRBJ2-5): DGGITQSPKYLFRKEGQNVTLSCEQNLNHDAMYWYRQDPGQGLRLIYYSQIVNDFQKGDIAEGYSVSREKKESFPLTVTSAQKNPTAFYLCASSTSQGPQETQYFGPGTRLLVL.

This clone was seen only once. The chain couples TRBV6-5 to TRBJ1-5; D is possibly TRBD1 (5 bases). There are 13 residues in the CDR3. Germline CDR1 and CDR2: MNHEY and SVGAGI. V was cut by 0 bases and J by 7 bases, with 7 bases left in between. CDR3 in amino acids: CASSYSKGQPQHF. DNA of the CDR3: TGTGCCAGCAGTTACTCGAAGGGGCAGCCCCAGCATTTT.

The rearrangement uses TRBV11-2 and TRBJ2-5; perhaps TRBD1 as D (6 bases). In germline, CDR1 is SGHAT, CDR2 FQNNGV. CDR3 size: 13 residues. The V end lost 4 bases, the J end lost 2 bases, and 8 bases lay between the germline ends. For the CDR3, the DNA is TGTGCCAGCAGCTCCGGACAGCAAGAGACCCAGTACTTC. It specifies CASSSGQQETQYF.

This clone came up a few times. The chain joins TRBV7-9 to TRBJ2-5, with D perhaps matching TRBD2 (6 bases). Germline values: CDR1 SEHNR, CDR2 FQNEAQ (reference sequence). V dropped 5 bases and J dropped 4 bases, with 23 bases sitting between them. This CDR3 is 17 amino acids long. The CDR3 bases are TGTGCCAGCAGCGCCTCAAAAGGGACTCTCGGGGGAGAGACCCAGTACTTC. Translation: CASSASKGTLGGETQYF.

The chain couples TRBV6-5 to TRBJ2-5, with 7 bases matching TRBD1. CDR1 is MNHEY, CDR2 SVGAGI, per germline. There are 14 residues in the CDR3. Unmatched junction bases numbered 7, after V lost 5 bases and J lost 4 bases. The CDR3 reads CASSDGPGGETQYF. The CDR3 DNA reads TGTGCCAGCAGTGACGGGCCAGGGGGAGAGACCCAGTACTTC.

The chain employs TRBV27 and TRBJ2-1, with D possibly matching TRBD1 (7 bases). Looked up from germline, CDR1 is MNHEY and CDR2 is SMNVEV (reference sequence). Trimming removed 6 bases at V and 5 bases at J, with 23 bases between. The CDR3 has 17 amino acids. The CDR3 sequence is CASSLLAWGDSHNEQFF. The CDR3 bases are TGTGCCAGCAGCCTACTCGCTTGGGGGGACAGTCACAATGAGCAGTTCTTC.

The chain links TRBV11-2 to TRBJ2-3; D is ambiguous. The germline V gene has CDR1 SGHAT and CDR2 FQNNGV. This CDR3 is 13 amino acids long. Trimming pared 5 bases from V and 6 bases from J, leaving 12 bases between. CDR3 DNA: TGTGCCAGCAGCCCCCGGCTCGGGGATACGCAGTATTTT. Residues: CASSPRLGDTQYF.

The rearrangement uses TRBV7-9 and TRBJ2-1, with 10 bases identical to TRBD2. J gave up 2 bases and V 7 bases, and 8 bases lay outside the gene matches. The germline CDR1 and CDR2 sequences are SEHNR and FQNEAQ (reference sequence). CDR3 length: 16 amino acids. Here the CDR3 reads CASTPQSGRAYNEQFF. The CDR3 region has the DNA TGTGCCAGCACACCGCAAAGCGGGAGGGCCTACAATGAGCAGTTCTTC.

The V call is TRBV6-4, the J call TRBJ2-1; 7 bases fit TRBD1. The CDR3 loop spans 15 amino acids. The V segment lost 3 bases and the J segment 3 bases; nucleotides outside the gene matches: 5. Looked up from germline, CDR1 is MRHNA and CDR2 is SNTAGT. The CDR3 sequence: CASSEGAGGYNEQFF. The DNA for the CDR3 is TGTGCCAGCAGTGAAGGAGCAGGGGGCTACAATGAGCAGTTCTTC.

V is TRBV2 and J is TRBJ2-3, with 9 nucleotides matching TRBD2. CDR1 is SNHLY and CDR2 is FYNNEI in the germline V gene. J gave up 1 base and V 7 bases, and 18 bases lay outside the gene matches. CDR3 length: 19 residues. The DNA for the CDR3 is TGTGCCAGCATATCTCTGTGGTCCGGCGGGAGGGGCGGCACAGATACGCAGTATTTT. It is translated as CASISLWSGGRGGTDTQYF. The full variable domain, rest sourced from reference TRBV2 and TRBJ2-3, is EPEVTQTPSHQVTQMGQEVILRCVPISNHLYFYWYRQILGQKVEFLVSFYNNEISEKSEIFDDQFSVERPDGSNFTLKIRSTKLEDSAMYFCASISLWSGGRGGTDTQYFGPGTRLTVL.

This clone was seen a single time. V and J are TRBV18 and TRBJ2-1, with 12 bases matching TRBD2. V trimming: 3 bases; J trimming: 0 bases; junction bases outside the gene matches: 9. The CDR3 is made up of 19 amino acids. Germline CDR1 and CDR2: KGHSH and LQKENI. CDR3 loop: CASSPLKGLAGYSYNEQFF. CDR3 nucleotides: TGTGCCAGCTCACCGTTGAAGGGACTAGCGGGCTACTCCTACAATGAGCAGTTCTTC. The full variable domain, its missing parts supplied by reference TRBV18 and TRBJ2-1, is NAGVMQNPRHLVRRRGQEARLRCSPMKGHSHVYWYRQLPEEGLKFMVYLQKENIIDESGMPKERFSAEFPKEGPSILRIQQVVRGDSAAYFCASSPLKGLAGYSYNEQFFGPGTRLTVL.

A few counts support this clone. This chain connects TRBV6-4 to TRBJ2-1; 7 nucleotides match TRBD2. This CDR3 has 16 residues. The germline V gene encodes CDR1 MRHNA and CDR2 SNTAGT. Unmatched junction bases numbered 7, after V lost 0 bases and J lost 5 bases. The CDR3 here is CASSDSYAGDHNEQFF. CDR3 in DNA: TGTGCCAGCAGTGACTCGTACGCGGGAGACCACAATGAGCAGTTCTTC.

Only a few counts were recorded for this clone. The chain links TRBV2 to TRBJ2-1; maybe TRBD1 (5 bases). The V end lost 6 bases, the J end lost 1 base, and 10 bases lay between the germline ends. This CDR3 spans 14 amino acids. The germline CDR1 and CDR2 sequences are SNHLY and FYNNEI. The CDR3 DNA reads TGTGCCAGCAGACAGGACCCTTCCTACAATGAGCAGTTCTTC. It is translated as CASRQDPSYNEQFF.